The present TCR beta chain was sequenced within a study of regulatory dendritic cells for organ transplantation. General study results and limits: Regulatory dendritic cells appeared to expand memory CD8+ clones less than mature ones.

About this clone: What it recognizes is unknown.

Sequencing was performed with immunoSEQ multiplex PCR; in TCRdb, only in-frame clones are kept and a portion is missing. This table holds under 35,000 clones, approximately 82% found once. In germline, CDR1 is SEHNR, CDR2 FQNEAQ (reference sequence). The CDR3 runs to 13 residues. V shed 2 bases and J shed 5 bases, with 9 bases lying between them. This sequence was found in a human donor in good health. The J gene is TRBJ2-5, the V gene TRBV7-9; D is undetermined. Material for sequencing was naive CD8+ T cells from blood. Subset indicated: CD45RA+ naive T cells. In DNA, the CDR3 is TGTGCCAGCAGCTTACTGTTCCTGGAGACCCAGTACTTC. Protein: CASSLLFLETQYF.